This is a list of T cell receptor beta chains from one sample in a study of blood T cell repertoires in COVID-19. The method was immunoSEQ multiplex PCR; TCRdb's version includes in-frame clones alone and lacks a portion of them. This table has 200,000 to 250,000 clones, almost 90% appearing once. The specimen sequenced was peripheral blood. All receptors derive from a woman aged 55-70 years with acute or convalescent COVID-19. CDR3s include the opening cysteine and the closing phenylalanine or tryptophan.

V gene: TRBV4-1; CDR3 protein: CASSLGRLRGPSNQPQHF
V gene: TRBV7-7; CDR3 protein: CASSLTGGSNEKLFF
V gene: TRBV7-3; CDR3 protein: CASSPRLAGGPNTGELFF
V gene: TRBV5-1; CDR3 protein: CASSLTGTSVVGNEQFF
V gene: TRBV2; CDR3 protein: CASSPRVGNTEAFF
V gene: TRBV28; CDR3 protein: CASNQRGGRNTEAFF
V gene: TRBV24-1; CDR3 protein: CATSDTDRGLFTEAFF
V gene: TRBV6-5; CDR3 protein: CASRATGDTEAFF
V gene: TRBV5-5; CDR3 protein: CASSLVQGDYEQYF
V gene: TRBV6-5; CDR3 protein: CASTWEGLGYGYTF
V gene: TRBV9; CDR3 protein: CASSVQGGPGGNTIYF
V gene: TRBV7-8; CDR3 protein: CASSPWARAADNEQFF
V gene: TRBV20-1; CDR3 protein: CRAGGRGEQYF
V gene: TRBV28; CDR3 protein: CASSFGGGPGEQYF
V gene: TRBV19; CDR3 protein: CASSLLPDLRGSPLHF